The present TCR beta chain was sequenced within a study of control samples from healthy donors and cancer patients. This table comes from immunoSEQ multiplex PCR, and its TCRdb copy is limited to in-frame clones, with some not included. The repertoire holds around 100,000 clones, 88% seen once, with roughly an eighth in the top ten. This CDR3 comprises 15 residues. Germline V lookup: CDR1 LGHDT, CDR2 YNNKEL (reference sequence). V was cut by 5 bases and J by 7 bases, with 20 bases left in between. Sequencing was performed on blood. The clonotype originates from a man aged 30 to 39 in good health. The rearrangement links TRBV3-1 (or the pseudogene TRBV3-2) to TRBJ2-5, with D tentatively TRBD2 (6 bases). CDR3 amino acids: CASSLLALEKGTQYF. CDR3 bases: TGTGCCAGCAGCTTACTAGCCCTCGAAAAAGGGACCCAGTACTTC.